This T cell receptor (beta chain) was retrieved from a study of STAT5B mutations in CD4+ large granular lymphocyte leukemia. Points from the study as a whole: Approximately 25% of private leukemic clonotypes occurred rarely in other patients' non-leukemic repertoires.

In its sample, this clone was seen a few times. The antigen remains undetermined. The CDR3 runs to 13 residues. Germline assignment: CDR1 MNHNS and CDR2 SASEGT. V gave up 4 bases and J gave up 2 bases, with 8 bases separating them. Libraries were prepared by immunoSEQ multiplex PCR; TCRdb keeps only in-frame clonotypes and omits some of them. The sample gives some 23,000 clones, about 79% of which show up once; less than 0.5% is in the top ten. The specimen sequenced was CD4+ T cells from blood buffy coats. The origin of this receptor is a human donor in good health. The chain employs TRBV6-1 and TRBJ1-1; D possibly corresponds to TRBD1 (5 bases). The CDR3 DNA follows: TGTGCCAGCAGTGTACAGGAAAACACTGAAGCTTTCTTT. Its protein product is CASSVQENTEAFF.